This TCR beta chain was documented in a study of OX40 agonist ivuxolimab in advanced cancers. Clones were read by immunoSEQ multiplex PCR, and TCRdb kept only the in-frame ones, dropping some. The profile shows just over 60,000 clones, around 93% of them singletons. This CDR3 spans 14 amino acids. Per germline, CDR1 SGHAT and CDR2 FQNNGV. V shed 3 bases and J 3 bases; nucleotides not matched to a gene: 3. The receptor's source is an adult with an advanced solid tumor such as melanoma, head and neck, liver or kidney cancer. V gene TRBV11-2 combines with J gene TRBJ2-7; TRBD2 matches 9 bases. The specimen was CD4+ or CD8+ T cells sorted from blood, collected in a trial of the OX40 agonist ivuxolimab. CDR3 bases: TGTGCCAGCAGCTTTAGCGGGAGACTCTACGAGCAGTACTTC. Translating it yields CASSFSGRLYEQYF.